The clone carrying this T cell receptor (beta chain) was detected a few times. Its antigen is currently unknown. TCRdb keeps only in-frame clones here, not all; method: immunoSEQ multiplex PCR. The data contain about 23,000 clones, approximately 81% of them singletons. Trimming took 1 base from V and 7 from J, leaving 14 bases between them. Germline assignment: CDR1 SQVTM and CDR2 ANQGSEA. CDR3 size: 13 residues. These data come from a study of somatic mutations in cytotoxic T cells in rheumatoid arthritis. Study-wide context: Patient blood (30 ml EDTA) was taken immediately after diagnosis and before treatment. General study findings and limits: Clonality of CD8+ cells rose with age in rheumatoid arthritis patients but not healthy controls. Researchers did not know the antigen targets of the expanded CD8+ clones.

The investigators isolated CD4+ and CD8+ cells by positive magnetic bead selection and checked their purity by flow cytometry. The TCR was taken from an adult with rheumatoid arthritis. The rearrangement joins TRBV29-1 to TRBJ2-7; tentatively, D is TRBD2 (5 bases). The specimen was CD8+ T cells sorted from blood. CDR3 sequence: CSVEGETGEEQYF. DNA for the CDR3: TGCAGCGTTGAAGGAGAGACTGGGGAGGAGCAGTACTTC.